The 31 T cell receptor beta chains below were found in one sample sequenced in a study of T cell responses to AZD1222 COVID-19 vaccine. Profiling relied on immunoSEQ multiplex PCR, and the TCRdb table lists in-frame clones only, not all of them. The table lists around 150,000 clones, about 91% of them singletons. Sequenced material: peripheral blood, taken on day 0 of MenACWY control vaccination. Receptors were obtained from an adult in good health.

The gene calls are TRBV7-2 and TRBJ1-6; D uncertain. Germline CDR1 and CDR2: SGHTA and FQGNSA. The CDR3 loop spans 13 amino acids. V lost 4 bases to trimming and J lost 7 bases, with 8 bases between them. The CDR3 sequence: CASSSDQNSPLHF. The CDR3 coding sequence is TGTGCCAGCAGCTCAGACCAAAATTCACCCCTCCACTTT.

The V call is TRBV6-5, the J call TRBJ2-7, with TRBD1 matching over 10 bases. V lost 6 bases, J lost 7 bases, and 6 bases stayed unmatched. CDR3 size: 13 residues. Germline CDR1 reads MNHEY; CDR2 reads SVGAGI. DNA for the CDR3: TGTGCCAGCAGCCGACAGGGGGCTTTTGAGCAGTACTTC. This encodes CASSRQGAFEQYF.

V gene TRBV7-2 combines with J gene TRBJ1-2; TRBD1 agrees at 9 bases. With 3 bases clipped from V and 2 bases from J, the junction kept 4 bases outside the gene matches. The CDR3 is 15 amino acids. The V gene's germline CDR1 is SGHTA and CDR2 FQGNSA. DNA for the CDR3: TGTGCCAGCAGCTTTACAGGGGGCGCGAACTATGGCTACACCTTC. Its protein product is CASSFTGGANYGYTF.

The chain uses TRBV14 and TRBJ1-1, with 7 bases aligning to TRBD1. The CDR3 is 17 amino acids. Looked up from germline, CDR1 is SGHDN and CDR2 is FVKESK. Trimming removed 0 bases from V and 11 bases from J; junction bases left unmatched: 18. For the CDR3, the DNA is TGTGCCAGCAGCCAAGAGGTAAGAAGGACAGGCGACGATGAGGCTTTCTTT. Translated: CASSQEVRRTGDDEAFF.

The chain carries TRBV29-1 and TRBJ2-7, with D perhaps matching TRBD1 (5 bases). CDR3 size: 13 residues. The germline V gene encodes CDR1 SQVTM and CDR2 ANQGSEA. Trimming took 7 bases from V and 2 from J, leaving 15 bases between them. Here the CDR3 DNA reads TGCAGCGCCGAGACCCGACAGCCCTACGAGCAGTACTTC. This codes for CSAETRQPYEQYF.

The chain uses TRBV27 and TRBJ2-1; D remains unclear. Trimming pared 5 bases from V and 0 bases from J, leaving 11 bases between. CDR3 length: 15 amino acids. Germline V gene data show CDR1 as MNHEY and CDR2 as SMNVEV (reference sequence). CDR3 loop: CASSTLTTSYNEQFF. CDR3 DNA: TGTGCCAGCAGTACCTTGACGACCTCCTACAATGAGCAGTTCTTC.

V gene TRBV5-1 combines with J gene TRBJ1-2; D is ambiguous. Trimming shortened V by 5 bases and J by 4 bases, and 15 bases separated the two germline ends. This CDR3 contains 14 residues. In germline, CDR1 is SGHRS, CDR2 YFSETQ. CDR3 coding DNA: TGCGCCAGCAGTACTTCAGGAGGAACCTATGGCTACACCTTC. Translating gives CASSTSGGTYGYTF.

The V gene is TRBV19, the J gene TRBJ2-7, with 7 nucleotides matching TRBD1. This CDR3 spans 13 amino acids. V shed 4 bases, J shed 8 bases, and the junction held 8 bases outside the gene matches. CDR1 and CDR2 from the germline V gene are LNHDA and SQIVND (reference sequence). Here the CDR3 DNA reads TGTGCCAGTAGTAACCGAGACAGGGACCAGCAGTACTTC. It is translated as CASSNRDRDQQYF.

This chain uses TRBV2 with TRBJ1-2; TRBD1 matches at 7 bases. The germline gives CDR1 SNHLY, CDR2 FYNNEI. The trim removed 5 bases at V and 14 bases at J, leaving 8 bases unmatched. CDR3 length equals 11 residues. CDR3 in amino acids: CASSLDRDRTF. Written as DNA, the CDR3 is TGTGCCAGCAGTCTCGACAGGGATCGGACCTTC.

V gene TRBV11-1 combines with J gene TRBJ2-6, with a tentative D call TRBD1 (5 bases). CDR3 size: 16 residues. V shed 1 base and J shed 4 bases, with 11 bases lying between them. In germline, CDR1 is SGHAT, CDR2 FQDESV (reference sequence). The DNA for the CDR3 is TGTGCCAGCAGCTTAGACAGGCTGTCCGGGGCCAACGTCCTGACTTTC. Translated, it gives CASSLDRLSGANVLTF. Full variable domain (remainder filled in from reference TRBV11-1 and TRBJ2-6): EAEVAQSPRYKITEKSQAVAFWCDPISGHATLYWYRQILGQGPELLVQFQDESVVDDSQLPKDRFSAERLKGVDSTLKIQPAELGDSAMYLCASSLDRLSGANVLTFGAGSRLTVL.

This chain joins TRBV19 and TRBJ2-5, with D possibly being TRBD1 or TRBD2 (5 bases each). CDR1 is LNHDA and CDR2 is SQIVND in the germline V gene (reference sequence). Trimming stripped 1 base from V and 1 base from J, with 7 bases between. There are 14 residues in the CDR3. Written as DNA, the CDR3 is TGTGCCAGTAGTATAGGGGGGAGCCAAGAGACCCAGTACTTC. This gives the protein CASSIGGSQETQYF.

The CDR3 sequence is CASSRDQAGELFF. CDR3 bases: TGTGCCAGCAGCCGGGATCAAGCCGGGGAGCTGTTTTTT. V and J are TRBV6-4 and TRBJ2-2; D is possibly TRBD2 (5 bases). Trimming pared 6 bases from V and 6 bases from J, leaving 11 bases between. The CDR3 is made up of 13 amino acids. Germline CDR1 is MRHNA and CDR2 is SNTAGT.

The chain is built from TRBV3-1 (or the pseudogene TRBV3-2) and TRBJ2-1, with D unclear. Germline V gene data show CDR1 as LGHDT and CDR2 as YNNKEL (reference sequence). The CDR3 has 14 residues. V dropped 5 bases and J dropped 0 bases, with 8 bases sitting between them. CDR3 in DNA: TGTGCCAGCAGCAGTGGTAGCTCCTACAATGAGCAGTTCTTC. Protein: CASSSGSSYNEQFF.

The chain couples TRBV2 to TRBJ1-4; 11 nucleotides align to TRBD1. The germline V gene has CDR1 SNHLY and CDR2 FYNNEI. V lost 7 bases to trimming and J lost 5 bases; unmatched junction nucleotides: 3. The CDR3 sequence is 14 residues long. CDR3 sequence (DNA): TGTGCCAGCACTCGGGACAGGGGGAATGAAAAACTGTTTTTT. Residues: CASTRDRGNEKLFF.

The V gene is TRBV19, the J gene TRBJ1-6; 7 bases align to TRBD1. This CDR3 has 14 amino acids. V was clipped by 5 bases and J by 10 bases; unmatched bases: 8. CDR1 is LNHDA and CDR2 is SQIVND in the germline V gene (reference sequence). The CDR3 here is CASSFGQGGSPLHF. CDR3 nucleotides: TGTGCCAGTAGTTTCGGGCAGGGGGGCTCACCCCTCCACTTT.

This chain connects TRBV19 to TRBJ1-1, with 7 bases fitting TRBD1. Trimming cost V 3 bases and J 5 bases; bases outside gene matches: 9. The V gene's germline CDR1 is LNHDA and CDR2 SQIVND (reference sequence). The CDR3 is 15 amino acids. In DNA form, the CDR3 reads TGTGCCAGTAGTATCAGGGGGGGAGTAGGAACTGAAGCTTTCTTT. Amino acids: CASSIRGGVGTEAFF. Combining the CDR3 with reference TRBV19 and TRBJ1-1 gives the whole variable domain DGGITQSPKYLFRKEGQNVTLSCEQNLNHDAMYWYRQDPGQGLRLIYYSQIVNDFQKGDIAEGYSVSREKKESFPLTVTSAQKNPTAFYLCASSIRGGVGTEAFFGQGTRLTVV.

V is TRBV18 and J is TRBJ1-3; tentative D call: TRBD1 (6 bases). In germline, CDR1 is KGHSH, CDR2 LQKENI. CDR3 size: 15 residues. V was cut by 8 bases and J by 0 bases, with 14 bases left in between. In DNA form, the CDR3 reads TGTGCCAGCACTCGCAGCAGGGGCTCTGGAAACACCATATATTTT. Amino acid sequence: CASTRSRGSGNTIYF.

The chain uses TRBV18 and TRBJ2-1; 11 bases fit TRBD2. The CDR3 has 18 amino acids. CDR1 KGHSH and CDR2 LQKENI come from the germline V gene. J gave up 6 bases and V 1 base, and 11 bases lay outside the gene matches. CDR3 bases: TGTGCCAGCTCACCACTAGCGGGAGGGCCTAGGCTGCGCAATGAGCAGTTCTTC. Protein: CASSPLAGGPRLRNEQFF.

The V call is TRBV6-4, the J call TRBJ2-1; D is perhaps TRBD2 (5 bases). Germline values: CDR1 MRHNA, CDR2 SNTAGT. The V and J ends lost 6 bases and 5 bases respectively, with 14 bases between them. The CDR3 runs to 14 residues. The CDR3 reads CASRKTLAHNEQFF. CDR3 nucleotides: TGTGCCAGCAGAAAGACTCTAGCCCACAATGAGCAGTTCTTC.

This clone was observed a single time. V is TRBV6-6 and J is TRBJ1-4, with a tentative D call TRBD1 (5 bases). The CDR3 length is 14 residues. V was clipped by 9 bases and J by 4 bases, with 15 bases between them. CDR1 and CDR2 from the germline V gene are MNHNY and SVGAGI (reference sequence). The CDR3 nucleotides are TGTGCCAGTAACCGGAGACAGAATAATGAAAAACTGTTTTTT. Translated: CASNRRQNNEKLFF.

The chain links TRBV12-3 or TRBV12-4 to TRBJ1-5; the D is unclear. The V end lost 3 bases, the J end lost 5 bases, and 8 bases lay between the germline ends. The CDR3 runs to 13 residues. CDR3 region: CASSFGEDQPQHF. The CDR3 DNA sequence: TGTGCCAGCAGTTTCGGGGAGGATCAGCCCCAGCATTTT.

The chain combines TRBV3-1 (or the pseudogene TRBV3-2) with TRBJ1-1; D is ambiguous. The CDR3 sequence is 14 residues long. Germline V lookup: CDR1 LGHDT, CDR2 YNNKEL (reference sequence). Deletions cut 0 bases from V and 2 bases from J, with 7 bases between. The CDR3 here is CASSQDEVNTEAFF. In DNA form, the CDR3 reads TGTGCCAGCAGCCAAGATGAAGTAAACACTGAAGCTTTCTTT.

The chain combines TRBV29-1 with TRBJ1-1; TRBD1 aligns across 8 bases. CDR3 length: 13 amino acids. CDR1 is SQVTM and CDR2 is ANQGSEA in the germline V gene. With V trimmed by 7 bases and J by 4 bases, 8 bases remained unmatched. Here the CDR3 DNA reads TGCAGCGCCACGACAGGGGCCGCCACTGAAGCTTTCTTT. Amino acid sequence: CSATTGAATEAFF.

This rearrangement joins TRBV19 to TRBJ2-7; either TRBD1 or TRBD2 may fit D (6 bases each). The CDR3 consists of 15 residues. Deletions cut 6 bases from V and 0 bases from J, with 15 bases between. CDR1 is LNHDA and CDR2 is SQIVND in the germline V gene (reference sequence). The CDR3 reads CASSPRDIRSYEQYF. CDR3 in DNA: TGTGCCAGTAGCCCGCGGGACATTCGCTCCTACGAGCAGTACTTC.

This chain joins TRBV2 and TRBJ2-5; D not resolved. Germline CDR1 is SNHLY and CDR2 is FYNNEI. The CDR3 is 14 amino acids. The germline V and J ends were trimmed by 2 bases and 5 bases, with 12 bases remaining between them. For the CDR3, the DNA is TGTGCCAGCAGTGAAAATACCGGGCGGGAGACCCAGTACTTC. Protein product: CASSENTGRETQYF.

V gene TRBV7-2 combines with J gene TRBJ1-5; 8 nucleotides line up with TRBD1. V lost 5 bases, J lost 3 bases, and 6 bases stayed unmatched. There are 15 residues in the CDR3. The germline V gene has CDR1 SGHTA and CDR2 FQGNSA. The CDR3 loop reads CASSPSGGPNQPQHF. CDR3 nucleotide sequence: TGTGCCAGCAGCCCCTCAGGGGGCCCCAATCAGCCCCAGCATTTT.

The CDR3 coding sequence is TGTGCCATCAGATTAGCGGGATCTGGAGATACGCAGTATTTT. Translation gives CAIRLAGSGDTQYF. The V call is TRBV10-3, the J call TRBJ2-3; 8 positions agree with TRBD2. V was pared by 6 bases and J by 5 bases, with 7 bases of the junction left unmatched. CDR3 length: 14 amino acids. Germline V gene data show CDR1 as ENHRY and CDR2 as SYGVKD.

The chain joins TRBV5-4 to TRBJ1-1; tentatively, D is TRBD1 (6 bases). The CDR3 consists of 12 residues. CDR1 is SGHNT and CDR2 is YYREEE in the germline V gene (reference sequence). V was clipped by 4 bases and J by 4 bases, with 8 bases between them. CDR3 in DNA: TGTGCCAGCAGCAAACAGGGCACTGAAGCTTTCTTT. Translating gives CASSKQGTEAFF.

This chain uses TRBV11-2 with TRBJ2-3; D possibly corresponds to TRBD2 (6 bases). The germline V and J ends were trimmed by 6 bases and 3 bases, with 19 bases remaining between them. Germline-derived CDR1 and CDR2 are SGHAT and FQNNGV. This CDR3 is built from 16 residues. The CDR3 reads CASRPGVGGWTDTQYF. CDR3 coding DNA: TGTGCCAGCAGACCTGGGGTGGGAGGTTGGACAGATACGCAGTATTTT.

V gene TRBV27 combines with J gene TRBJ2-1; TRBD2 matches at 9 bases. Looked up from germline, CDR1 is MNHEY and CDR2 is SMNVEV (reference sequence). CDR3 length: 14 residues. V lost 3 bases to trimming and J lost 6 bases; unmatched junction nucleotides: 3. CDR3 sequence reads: CASSLREGSNEQFF. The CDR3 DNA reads TGTGCCAGCAGTTTGCGGGAGGGCTCCAATGAGCAGTTCTTC.

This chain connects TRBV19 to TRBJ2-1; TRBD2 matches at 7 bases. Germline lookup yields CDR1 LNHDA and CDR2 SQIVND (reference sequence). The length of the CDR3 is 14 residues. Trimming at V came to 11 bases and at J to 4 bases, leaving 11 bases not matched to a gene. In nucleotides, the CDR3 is TGTGCCGGTCAGCGGGAAAGACTATACAATGAGCAGTTCTTC. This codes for CAGQRERLYNEQFF. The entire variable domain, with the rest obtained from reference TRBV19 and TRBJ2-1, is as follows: DGGITQSPKYLFRKEGQNVTLSCEQNLNHDAMYWYRQDPGQGLRLIYYSQIVNDFQKGDIAEGYSVSREKKESFPLTVTSAQKNPTAFYLCAGQRERLYNEQFFGPGTRLTVL.